This T cell receptor beta chain was sequenced during a study of human T cells and chemical hapten exposure. In the study overall: Small pooled library volume differences chiefly drove per-sample TCR yield variation.

The CDR3 spans 12 residues. The junction had 4 bases not matched to a gene; V was cut back by 5 bases and J by 4 bases. The V gene's germline CDR1 is DFQATT and CDR2 SNEGSKA (reference sequence). One entry per CDR3 protein results from TCRdb running MiXCR on the RACE reads. The data show 70,000 to 100,000 distinct CDR3 sequences, with approximately 8% seen just once and around 1.5% held by the top ten. Study-level results: Significantly more large CDR3 similarity clusters were formed by expanded TCRs than by controls.

Regarding time point: patch test 1, 2 weeks after DPC sensitization. Described treatment: therapeutic diphenylcyclopropenone sensitization with weekly scalp DPC. Total RNA extraction was carried out from unfractionated whole blood. Comment on this clonotype: Antigen unknown.

V gene TRBV20-1 combines with J gene TRBJ1-2; TRBD1 agrees at 7 bases. This material consisted of whole blood, taken in connection with sensitization to the hapten diphenylcyclopropenone (DPC). This clonotype was obtained from a woman in her twenties or thirties with alopecia areata. Some clones in this sample may be carry-over from other donors' samples. The CDR3 nucleotides are TGCAGTGCTCCAGGGGACAGCTATGGCTACACCTTC. Residues: CSAPGDSYGYTF.